The source of this TCR beta chain is a study of T cell responses to AZD1222 COVID-19 vaccine. Clones were sequenced by immunoSEQ multiplex PCR, and TCRdb holds only the in-frame ones, with some missing. The sample shows roughly 180,000 clones, approximately 92% of them seen only once. The CDR3 spans 13 residues. V lost 3 bases and J 8 bases, leaving 14 bases between the germline ends. The germline CDR1 and CDR2 sequences are SGDLS and YYNGEE. This chain connects TRBV9 to TRBJ1-2; the D is unclear. Sample: peripheral blood, taken on day 0 of AZD1222 vaccination. The source is an adult in good health. CDR3: CASSDMGSGGYTF. The CDR3 DNA follows: TGTGCCAGCAGCGATATGGGTTCGGGCGGCTACACCTTC. Looking up the rest from reference TRBV9 and TRBJ1-2 gives the full variable domain: DSGVTQTPKHLITATGQRVTLRCSPRSGDLSVYWYQQSLDQGLQFLIQYYNGEERAKGNILERFSAQQFPDLHSELNLSSLELGDSALYFCASSDMGSGGYTFGSGTRLTVV.